The 10 T cell receptor beta chains reported below all come from one sample, sequenced in a study of cytomegalovirus exposure and HLA in healthy donors. A multiplex PCR was run with 60 Vbeta primers and 13 Jbeta primers. Produced via immunoSEQ multiplex PCR; TCRdb's table is partial and in-frame only. The sample includes under 250,000 clones, more than 75% of them seen just once. The sample was PBMCs. These receptors all stem from a male donor in good health and CMV-seronegative.

This clone came up a few times. The rearrangement links TRBV27 to TRBJ2-1; 10 bases match TRBD2. The V gene's germline CDR1 is MNHEY and CDR2 SMNVEV (reference sequence). This CDR3 contains 17 residues. After removal of 6 bases from V and 4 bases from J, the junction contained 12 bases not matched to a gene. The CDR3: CASRSLLAGVYYNEQFF. DNA of the CDR3: TGTGCCAGCAGGAGCCTCCTAGCGGGAGTTTATTACAATGAGCAGTTCTTC.

V usage is TRBV28 and J usage is TRBJ1-2, with D possibly TRBD1 on 5 matching bases. Germline V gives CDR1 MDHEN, CDR2 SYDVKM. The CDR3 has 15 residues. The V and J ends lost 7 bases and 2 bases respectively, with 17 bases between them. The chain's CDR3 is CASTQGGGRNYGYTF. The CDR3 DNA reads TGTGCCAGCACCCAAGGCGGGGGACGAAACTATGGCTACACCTTC.

The chain links TRBV18 to TRBJ2-3; perhaps TRBD2 as D (6 bases). The germline gives CDR1 KGHSH, CDR2 LQKENI. V was clipped by 2 bases and J by 2 bases, with 11 bases between them. The CDR3 consists of 15 residues. The DNA for the CDR3 is TGTGCCAGCTCACCAAGGGTAGCGGCCACAGATACGCAGTATTTT. This gives the protein CASSPRVAATDTQYF.

The chain is built from TRBV21-1 and TRBJ1-1; the table gives TRBD1 as D, unverified against the DNA. TRBV21-1 is a recognized pseudogene. The CDR3 runs 13 residues. The CDR3 loop is CASSKWYRAEAFF. The CDR3 coding sequence is TGTGCCAGCAGCAAATGGTACAGGGCTGAAGCTTTCTTT.

The V and J genes are TRBV6-6 and TRBJ2-7, with 9 bases fitting TRBD2. The CDR3 length is 14 residues. V dropped 6 bases and J dropped 1; count of bases not matched to a gene: 4. Germline V gives CDR1 MNHNY, CDR2 SVGAGI (reference sequence). The CDR3 DNA sequence: TGTGCCAGCAGAGATAGCGGGAGTTCCTACGAGCAGTACTTC. Translating gives CASRDSGSSYEQYF.

This sequence joins TRBV7-3 and TRBJ2-1, with 9 positions matching TRBD2. The length of the CDR3 is 15 residues. Losses at the gene ends were 1 base for V and 10 bases for J; bases not matched to a gene: 8. From germline, CDR1 is SGHTA and CDR2 FQGTGA. CDR3 nucleotide sequence: TGTGCCAGCAGCTTAAACGTAGCGGGGGCCTCCGAGCAGTTCTTC. Amino acids: CASSLNVAGASEQFF.

V and J are TRBV21-1 and TRBJ1-1; the table's D call, TRBD1, has no DNA check behind it. TRBV21-1 counts as a pseudogene. This CDR3 is built from 14 residues. The CDR3 nucleotides read TGTGCCAGCAAAGTAGAAGACATGAACACTGAAGCTTTCTTT. This gives the protein CASKVEDMNTEAFF.

Here the CDR3 reads CASSPLPDSGSSSYNEQFF. The CDR3 DNA reads as TGTGCCAGCTCACCCCTTCCTGATAGCGGGTCAAGCTCCTACAATGAGCAGTTCTTC. V and J are TRBV18 and TRBJ2-1; 7 nucleotides agree with TRBD2. The junction had 14 bases not matched to a gene; V was cut back by 3 bases and J by 0 bases. This CDR3 region has 19 residues. The V gene's germline CDR1 is KGHSH and CDR2 LQKENI.

The V gene is TRBV5-4, the J gene TRBJ2-5; the match to TRBD1 covers 7 bases. The DNA end is a closer match to TRBJ2-7, so the J assignment may be wrong. Per the germline V gene, CDR1 is SGHNT and CDR2 is YYREEE (reference sequence). The CDR3 covers 15 residues. The CDR3 nucleotides read TGTGCCAGCTCAAATCCCGGGACAGCTTCCTACGAGCAGTACTTC. It yields the protein CASSNPGTASYEQYF.

The gene calls are TRBV19 and TRBJ2-2; possible D gene TRBD2, 5 bases. V gave up 6 bases and J gave up 5 bases, with 10 bases separating them. Germline loops: CDR1 LNHDA, CDR2 SQIVND (reference sequence). The CDR3 is 13 amino acids. CDR3 protein: CASRGSRTGELFF. The CDR3 coding sequence is TGTGCCAGTAGAGGGAGTCGGACCGGGGAGCTGTTTTTT.